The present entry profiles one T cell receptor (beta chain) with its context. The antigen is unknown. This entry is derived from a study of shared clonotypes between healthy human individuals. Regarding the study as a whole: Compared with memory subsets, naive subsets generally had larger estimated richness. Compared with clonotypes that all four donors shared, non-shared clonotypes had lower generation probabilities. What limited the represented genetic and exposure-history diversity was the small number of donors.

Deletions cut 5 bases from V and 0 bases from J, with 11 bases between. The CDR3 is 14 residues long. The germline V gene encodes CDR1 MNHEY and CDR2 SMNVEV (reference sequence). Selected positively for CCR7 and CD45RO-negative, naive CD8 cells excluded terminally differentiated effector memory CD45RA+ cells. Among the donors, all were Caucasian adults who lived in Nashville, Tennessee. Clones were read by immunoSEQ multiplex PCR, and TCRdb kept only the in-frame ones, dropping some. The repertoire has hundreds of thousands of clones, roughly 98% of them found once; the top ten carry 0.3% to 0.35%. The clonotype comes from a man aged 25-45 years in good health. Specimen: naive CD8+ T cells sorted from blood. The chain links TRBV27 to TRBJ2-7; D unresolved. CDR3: CASSPGRLSYEQYF. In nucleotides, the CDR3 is TGTGCCAGCAGTCCCGGACGACTCTCCTACGAGCAGTACTTC.